The table lists the clone carrying this T cell receptor beta chain with many counts. Its antigen is currently unknown. TCRdb fed the 5' RACE reads into MiXCR, producing one record per CDR3 protein. In the table there are 550,000 to 700,000 distinct CDR3 sequences, 15% to 20% of which are singletons. The CDR3 loop spans 16 amino acids. The germline V gene has CDR1 SGHVS and CDR2 FNYEAQ. Trimming took off 4 bases at V and 1 base at J, with 16 bases between the two ends. The data were taken from a study of T-cell memory formation after mild COVID-19. Whole-study context: Each donor largely had its own TCR clusters. Overall study findings and caveats: Memory sampled before infection contained some responding clones, suggesting cross-reactive memory joined. Contracting CD4+ clones were located mainly in CM and EM, and CD8+ clones in EMRA.

The material sequenced was PBMCs or a T cell subset sorted from them (not recorded which). The V and J genes are TRBV7-6 and TRBJ2-5; D possibly uses TRBD1 or TRBD2 (6 bases each). The receptor was derived from an adult woman who had mild COVID-19 (a few samples of this study predate the infection). Cell type and time point are not known. As DNA, the CDR3 is TGTGCCAGCAGCTCCGGACTAAACAGGGTCCAAGAGACCCAGTACTTC. This gives the protein CASSSGLNRVQETQYF.